This TCR beta chain was sequenced during a study of blood T cell repertoires in COVID-19. On the study more broadly: Acute and convalescent COVID-19 samples came from the United States, Italy and Spain. Sample material is recorded as cDNA or gDNA derived from T cells, B-cell-depleted T cells, or PBMCs.

The ends lost 6 bases at V and 1 base at J; junction bases unmatched: 4. Looked up from germline, CDR1 is SGHRS and CDR2 is YFSETQ. This CDR3 is built from 13 residues. In the authors' workflow: Amplification with reference gene primers provided the estimates of nucleated cell counts. The method was immunoSEQ multiplex PCR; TCRdb's version includes in-frame clones alone and lacks a portion of them. That table is the source of V, J and clone size, and D and trimming were worked out from the DNA. Of 35,000 to 50,000 clones in the sample, almost 90% are singletons; the top ten hold about 2.8%. The chain employs TRBV5-1 and TRBJ2-7; 7 bases align to TRBD1. The clonotype comes from a man aged 50 to 59 with active COVID-19. Sequences were obtained from peripheral blood. The CDR3 here is CASKQGVSYEQYF. The CDR3 nucleotides read TGCGCCAGCAAGCAGGGGGTATCCTACGAGCAGTACTTC.